This T cell receptor (beta chain) was observed in a study of blood T cell repertoires in COVID-19. Study-wide context: Some COVID-19 samples were acute and others convalescent; all came from the United States, Italy and Spain. PBMCs, B-cell-depleted T cells, or T cells provided the cDNA or gDNA that made up the material.

Trimming took 2 bases from V and 4 from J, leaving 8 bases between them. Germline V lookup: CDR1 MNHEY, CDR2 SMNVEV (reference sequence). This CDR3 contains 13 residues. Assay: immunoSEQ multiplex PCR; the TCRdb copy retains only in-frame clones and omits some. Of fewer than 250,000 clones listed, 75% to 90% are singletons. The V gene is TRBV27, the J gene TRBJ1-1; possible D gene TRBD1, 5 bases. Sequencing was done on a sample of peripheral blood. The receptor's source is a young man with COVID-19, enrolled during active disease. CDR3 in amino acids: CASSLHRITEAFF. CDR3 in DNA: TGTGCCAGCAGTTTACACAGGATCACTGAAGCTTTCTTT.